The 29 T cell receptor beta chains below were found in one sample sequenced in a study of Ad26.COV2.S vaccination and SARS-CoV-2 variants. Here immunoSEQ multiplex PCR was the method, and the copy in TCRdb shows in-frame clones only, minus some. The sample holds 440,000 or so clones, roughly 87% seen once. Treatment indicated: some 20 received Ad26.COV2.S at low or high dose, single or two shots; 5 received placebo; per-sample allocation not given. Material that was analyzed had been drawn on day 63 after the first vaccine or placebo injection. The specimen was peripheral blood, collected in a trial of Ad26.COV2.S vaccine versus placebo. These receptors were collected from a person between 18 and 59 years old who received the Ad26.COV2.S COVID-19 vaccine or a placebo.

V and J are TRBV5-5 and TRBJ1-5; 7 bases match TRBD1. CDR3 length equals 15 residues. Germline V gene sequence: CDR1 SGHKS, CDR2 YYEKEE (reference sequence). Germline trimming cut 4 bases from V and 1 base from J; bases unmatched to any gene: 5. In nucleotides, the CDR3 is TGTGCCAGCAGCCCCCAGGGGGGGAGCAATCAGCCCCAGCATTTT. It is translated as CASSPQGGSNQPQHF.

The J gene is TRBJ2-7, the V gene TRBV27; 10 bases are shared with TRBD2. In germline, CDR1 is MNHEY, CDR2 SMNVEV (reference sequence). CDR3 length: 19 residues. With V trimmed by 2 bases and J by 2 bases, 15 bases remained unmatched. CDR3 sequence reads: CASSLLKREGRFLAYEQYF. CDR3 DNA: TGTGCCAGCAGTTTACTTAAGCGGGAGGGCCGTTTTTTAGCCTACGAGCAGTACTTC.

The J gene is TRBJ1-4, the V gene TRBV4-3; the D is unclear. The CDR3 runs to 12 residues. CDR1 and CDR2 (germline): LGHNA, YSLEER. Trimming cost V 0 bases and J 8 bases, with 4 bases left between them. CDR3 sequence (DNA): TGCGCCAGCAGCCAAGATCGAGAAAAACTGTTTTTT. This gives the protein CASSQDREKLFF.

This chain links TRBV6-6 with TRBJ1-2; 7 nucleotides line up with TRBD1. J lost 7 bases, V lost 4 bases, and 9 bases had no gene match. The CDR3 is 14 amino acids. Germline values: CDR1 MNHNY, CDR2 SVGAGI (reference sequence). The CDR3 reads CASSFGQALGGYTF. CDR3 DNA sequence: TGTGCCAGCAGTTTCGGACAGGCCCTTGGTGGCTACACCTTC.

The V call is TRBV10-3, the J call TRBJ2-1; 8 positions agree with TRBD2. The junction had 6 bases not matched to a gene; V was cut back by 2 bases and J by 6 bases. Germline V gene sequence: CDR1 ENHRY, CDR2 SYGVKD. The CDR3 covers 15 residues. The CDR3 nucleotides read TGTGCCATCAGTGAGACGGGACTAGGGATCAATGAGCAGTTCTTC. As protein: CAISETGLGINEQFF.

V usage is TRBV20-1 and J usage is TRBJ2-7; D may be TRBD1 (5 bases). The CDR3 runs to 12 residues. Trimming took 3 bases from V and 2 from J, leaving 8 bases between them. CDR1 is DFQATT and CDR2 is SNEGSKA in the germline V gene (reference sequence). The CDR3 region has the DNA TGCAGTGCTAGTGAACAGGCCTACGAGCAGTACTTC. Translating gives CSASEQAYEQYF.

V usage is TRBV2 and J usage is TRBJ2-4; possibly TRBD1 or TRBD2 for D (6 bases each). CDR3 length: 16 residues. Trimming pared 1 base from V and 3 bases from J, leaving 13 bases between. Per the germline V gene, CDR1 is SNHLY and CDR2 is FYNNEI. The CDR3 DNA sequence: TGTGCCAGCAGTGAAGAAGGGGGGTCCGTCAAAAACATTCAGTACTTC. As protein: CASSEEGGSVKNIQYF.

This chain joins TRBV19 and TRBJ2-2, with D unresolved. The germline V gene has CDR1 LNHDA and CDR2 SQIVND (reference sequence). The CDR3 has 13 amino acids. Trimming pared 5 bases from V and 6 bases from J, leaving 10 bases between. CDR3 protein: CASSARPPGELFF. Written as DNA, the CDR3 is TGTGCCAGTAGTGCCCGACCGCCCGGGGAGCTGTTTTTT.

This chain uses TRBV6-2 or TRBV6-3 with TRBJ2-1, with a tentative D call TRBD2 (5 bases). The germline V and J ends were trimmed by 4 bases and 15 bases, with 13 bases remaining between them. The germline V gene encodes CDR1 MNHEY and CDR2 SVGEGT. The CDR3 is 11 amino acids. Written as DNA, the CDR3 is TGTGCCAGCAGTTTAGGACTTAGACCGTTCTTC. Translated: CASSLGLRPFF.

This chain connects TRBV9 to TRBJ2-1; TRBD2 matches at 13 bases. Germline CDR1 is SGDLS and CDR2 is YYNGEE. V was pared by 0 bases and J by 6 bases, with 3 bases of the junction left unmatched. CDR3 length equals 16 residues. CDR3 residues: CASSVGGLAGSNEQFF. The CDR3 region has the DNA TGTGCCAGCAGCGTAGGGGGACTAGCGGGATCCAATGAGCAGTTCTTC.

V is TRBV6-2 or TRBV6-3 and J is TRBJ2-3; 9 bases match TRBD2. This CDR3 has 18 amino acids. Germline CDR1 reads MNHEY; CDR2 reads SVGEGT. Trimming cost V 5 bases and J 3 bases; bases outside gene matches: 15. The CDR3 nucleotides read TGTGCCAGCAGTCCAGAGCATTTAGCGGGAGTCTTAACAGATACGCAGTATTTT. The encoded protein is CASSPEHLAGVLTDTQYF.

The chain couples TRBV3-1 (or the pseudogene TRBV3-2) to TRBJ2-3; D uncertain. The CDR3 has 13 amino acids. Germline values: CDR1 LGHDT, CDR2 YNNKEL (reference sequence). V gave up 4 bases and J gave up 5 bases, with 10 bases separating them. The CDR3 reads CASSRQTGDTQYF. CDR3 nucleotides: TGTGCCAGCAGCCGCCAGACTGGAGATACGCAGTATTTT.

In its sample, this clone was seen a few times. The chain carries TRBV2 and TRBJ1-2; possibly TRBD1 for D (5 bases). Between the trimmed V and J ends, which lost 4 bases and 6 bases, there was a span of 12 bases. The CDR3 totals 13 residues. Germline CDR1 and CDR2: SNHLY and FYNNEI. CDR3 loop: CASSGTTEDGYTF. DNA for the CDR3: TGTGCCAGCAGTGGGACGACAGAAGATGGCTACACCTTC. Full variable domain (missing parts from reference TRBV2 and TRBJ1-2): EPEVTQTPSHQVTQMGQEVILRCVPISNHLYFYWYRQILGQKVEFLVSFYNNEISEKSEIFDDQFSVERPDGSNFTLKIRSTKLEDSAMYFCASSGTTEDGYTFGSGTRLTVV.

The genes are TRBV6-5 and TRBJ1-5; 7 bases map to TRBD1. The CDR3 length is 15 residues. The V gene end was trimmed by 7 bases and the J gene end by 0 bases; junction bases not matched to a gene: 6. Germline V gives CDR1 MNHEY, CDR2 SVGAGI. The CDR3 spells CASTLRQGSNQPQHF. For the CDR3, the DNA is TGTGCCAGCACCCTACGACAGGGTAGCAATCAGCCCCAGCATTTT.

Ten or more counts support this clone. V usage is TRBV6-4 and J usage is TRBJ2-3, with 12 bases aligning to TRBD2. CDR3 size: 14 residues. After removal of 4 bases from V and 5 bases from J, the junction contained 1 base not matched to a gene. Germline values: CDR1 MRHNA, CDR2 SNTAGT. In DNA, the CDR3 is TGTGCCAGCAGTGGACTAGCGGGAGAAGATACGCAGTATTTT. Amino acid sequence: CASSGLAGEDTQYF.

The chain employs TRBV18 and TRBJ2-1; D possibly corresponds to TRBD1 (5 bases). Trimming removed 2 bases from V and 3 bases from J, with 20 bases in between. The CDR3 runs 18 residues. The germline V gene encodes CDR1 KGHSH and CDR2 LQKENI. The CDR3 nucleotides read TGTGCCAGCTCACCAAGTTTCCCGACAGAGTTCAGCTACAATGAGCAGTTCTTC. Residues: CASSPSFPTEFSYNEQFF.

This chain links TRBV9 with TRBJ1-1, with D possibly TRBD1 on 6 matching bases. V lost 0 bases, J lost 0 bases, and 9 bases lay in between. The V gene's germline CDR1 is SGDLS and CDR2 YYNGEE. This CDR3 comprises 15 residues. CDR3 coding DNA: TGTGCCAGCAGCGTAGTCTCAGGGGTGAACACTGAAGCTTTCTTT. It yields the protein CASSVVSGVNTEAFF.

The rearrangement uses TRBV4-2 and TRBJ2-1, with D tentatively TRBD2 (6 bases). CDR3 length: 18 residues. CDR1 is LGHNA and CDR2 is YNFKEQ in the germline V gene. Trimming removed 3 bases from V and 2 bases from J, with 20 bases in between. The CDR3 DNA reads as TGTGCCAGCAGCCAGGGCCTAGCCGGGGGAGTGCCCTACAATGAGCAGTTCTTC. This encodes CASSQGLAGGVPYNEQFF.

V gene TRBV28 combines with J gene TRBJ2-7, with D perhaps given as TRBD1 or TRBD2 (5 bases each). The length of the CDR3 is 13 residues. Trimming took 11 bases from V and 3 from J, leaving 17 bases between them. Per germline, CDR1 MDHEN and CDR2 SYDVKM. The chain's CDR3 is CACLSGRSYEQYF. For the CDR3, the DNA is TGTGCCTGCCTGTCGGGGCGCAGCTACGAGCAGTACTTC.

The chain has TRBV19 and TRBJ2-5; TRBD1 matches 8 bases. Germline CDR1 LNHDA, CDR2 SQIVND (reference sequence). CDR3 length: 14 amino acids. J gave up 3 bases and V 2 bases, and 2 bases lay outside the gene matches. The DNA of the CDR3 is TGTGCCAGTAGTATACGGGGACAGGAAGAGACCCAGTACTTC. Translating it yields CASSIRGQEETQYF.

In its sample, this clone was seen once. The DNA of the CDR3 is TGTGCCACCAGTGGTCCGGGACAGGGGGTTTACACCGGGGAGCTGTTTTTT. Translating gives CATSGPGQGVYTGELFF. The chain uses TRBV24-1 and TRBJ2-2; 11 bases map to TRBD1. Trimming took 5 bases from V and 3 from J; bases not matched to a gene: 7. Per germline, CDR1 KGHDR and CDR2 SFDVKD. The CDR3 runs 17 residues.

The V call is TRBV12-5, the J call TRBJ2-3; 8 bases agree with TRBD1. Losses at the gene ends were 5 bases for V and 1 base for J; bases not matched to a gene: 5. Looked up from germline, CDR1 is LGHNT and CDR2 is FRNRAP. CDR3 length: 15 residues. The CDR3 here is CASGPDREGTDTQYF. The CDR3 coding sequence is TGTGCTAGTGGTCCGGACAGGGAAGGCACAGATACGCAGTATTTT.

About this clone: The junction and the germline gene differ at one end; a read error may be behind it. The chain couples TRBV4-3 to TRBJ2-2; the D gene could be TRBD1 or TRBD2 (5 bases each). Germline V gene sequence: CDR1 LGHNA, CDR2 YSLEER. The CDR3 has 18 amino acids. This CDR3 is CTSSQDIWQRGNTGELFF. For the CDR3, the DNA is TGCACCAGCAGCCAAGATATATGGCAGAGGGGGAACACCGGGGAGCTGTTTTTT.

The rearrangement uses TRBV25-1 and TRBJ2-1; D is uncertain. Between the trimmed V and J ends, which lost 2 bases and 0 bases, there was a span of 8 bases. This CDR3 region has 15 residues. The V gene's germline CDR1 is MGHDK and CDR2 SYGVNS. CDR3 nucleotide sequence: TGTGCCAGCAGTGAACGCCGGACCTCCTACAATGAGCAGTTCTTC. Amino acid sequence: CASSERRTSYNEQFF.

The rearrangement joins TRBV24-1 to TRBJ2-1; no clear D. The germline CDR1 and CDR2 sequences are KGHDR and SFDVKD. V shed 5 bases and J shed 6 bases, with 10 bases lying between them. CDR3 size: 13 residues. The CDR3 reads CATSALWANEQFF. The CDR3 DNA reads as TGTGCCACCAGTGCCCTGTGGGCCAATGAGCAGTTCTTC.

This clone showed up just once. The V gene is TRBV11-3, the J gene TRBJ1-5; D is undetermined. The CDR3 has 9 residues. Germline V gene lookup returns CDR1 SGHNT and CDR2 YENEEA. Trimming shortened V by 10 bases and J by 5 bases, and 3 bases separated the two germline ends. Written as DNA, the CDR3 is TGTGCCACCGATCAGCCCCAGCATTTT. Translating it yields CATDQPQHF. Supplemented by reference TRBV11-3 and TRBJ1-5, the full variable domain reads EAGVVQSPRYKIIEKKQPVAFWCNPISGHNTLYWYLQNLGQGPELLIRYENEEAVDDSQLPKDRFSAERLKGVDSTLKIQPAELGDSAVYLCATDQPQHFGDGTRLSIL.

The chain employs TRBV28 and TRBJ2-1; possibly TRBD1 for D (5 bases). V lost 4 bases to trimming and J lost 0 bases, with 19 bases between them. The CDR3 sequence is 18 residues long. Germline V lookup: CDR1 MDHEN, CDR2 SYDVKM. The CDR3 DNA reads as TGTGCCAGCAGTTCCCCCACCCCCAGGGCAAGCTCCTACAATGAGCAGTTCTTC. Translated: CASSSPTPRASSYNEQFF.

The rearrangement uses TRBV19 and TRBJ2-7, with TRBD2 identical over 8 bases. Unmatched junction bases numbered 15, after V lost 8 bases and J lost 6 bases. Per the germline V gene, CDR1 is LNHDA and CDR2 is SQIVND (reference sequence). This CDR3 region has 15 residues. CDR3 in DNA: TGTGCCAGTTCTCTAGCGGGCAGTCGTGATAGCGAGCAGTACTTC. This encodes CASSLAGSRDSEQYF.

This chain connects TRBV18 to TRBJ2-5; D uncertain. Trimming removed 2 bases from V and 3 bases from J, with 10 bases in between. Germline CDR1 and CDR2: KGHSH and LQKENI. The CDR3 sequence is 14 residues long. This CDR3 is CASSPIGRKETQYF. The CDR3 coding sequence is TGTGCCAGCTCACCAATAGGCCGAAAAGAGACCCAGTACTTC.